A selection of T cell receptor beta chains follows, all from one sample in a study of human T cells and chemical hapten exposure. TCRdb reanalysed the RACE reads using MiXCR and keeps one entry per CDR3 protein. The top ten clones hold about 1.5% of a sample with around 60,000 distinct CDR3 sequences, around 6.6% of them seen once. The specimen comprised whole blood, sampled in connection with sensitization to the hapten diphenylcyclopropenone (DPC). The origin of the receptors is a woman aged 25 to 39 with alopecia areata. Some clones in this sample may be carry-over from other donors' samples. CDR3s include the opening cysteine and the closing phenylalanine or tryptophan. A D gene is named only where the DNA matches it firmly. Expanded clones get a size class; other rows say once, few or many, or leave the size out.

clone_size: many; d_call: NA; j_call: TRBJ2-5; v_call: TRBV5-1; cdr3_nt: TGCGCCAGCAGCTTGGGGGACGCTGCCGGAGAGACCCAGTACTTC; cdr3_aa: CASSLGDAAGETQYF
clone_size: many; d_call: NA; j_call: TRBJ2-3; v_call: TRBV29-1; cdr3_nt: TGCAGCGTTGAAGGACCTAGGGGCACAGATACGCAGTATTTT; cdr3_aa: CSVEGPRGTDTQYF
clone_size: many; d_call: NA; j_call: TRBJ2-7; v_call: TRBV29-1; cdr3_nt: TGCAGCGTTGGCCCGGGACCCTGGAGTAACGAGCAGTACTTC; cdr3_aa: CSVGPGPWSNEQYF
clone_size: many; d_call: NA; j_call: TRBJ1-2; v_call: TRBV2; cdr3_nt: TGTGCCAGCAGTGAAGATGCTTGGGGCACCTTC; cdr3_aa: CASSEDAWGTF
clone_size: many; d_call: TRBD2; j_call: TRBJ2-7; v_call: TRBV20-1; cdr3_nt: TGCAGTGCTAGAGTTATAGCGGGGGGCACATACGAGCAGTACTTC; cdr3_aa: CSARVIAGGTYEQYF
clone_size: few; d_call: NA; j_call: TRBJ2-3; v_call: TRBV20-1; cdr3_nt: TGCAGTGCTAATATTCCCGATACGCAGTATTTT; cdr3_aa: CSANIPDTQYF
clone_size: few; d_call: NA; j_call: TRBJ2-1; v_call: TRBV3-1; cdr3_nt: TGTGCCAGCAGCCCTGCGGGGGCGTACAATGAGCAGTTCTTC; cdr3_aa: CASSPAGAYNEQFF
clone_size: many; d_call: NA; j_call: TRBJ2-1; v_call: TRBV14; cdr3_nt: TGTGCCAGCAGCCAAGGTTCCAGTTACAATGAGCAGTTCTTC; cdr3_aa: CASSQGSSYNEQFF
clone_size: many; d_call: TRBD2; j_call: TRBJ2-1; v_call: TRBV10-3; cdr3_nt: TGTGCCATCCGGACTAGCGGGGGGAATGCTAATTACAATGAGCAGTTCTTC; cdr3_aa: CAIRTSGGNANYNEQFF
clone_size: many; d_call: NA; j_call: TRBJ2-3; v_call: TRBV9; cdr3_nt: TGTGCCAGCAGCGTAGGGGGAGATACGCAGTATTTT; cdr3_aa: CASSVGGDTQYF
clone_size: many; d_call: NA; j_call: TRBJ1-4; v_call: TRBV7-6; cdr3_nt: TGTGCCAGCAGCTTACTGCGGGGGGCCTCTAATGAAAAACTGTTTTTT; cdr3_aa: CASSLLRGASNEKLFF
clone_size: many; d_call: NA; j_call: TRBJ2-7; v_call: TRBV20-1; cdr3_nt: TGCAGTGCTAGTACCCCCAGCTCCTACGAGCAGTACTTC; cdr3_aa: CSASTPSSYEQYF
clone_size: NA; d_call: NA; j_call: TRBJ1-5; v_call: TRBV20-1; cdr3_nt: TGCAGTGCTAGAGATAGGCGTGGCAATCAGCCCCAGCATTTT; cdr3_aa: CSARDRRGNQPQHF
clone_size: few; d_call: NA; j_call: TRBJ1-2; v_call: TRBV7-9; cdr3_nt: TGTGCCAGCAGCAGGAATGGCTACACCTTC; cdr3_aa: CASSRNGYTF
clone_size: many; d_call: NA; j_call: TRBJ1-2; v_call: TRBV7-9; cdr3_nt: TGTGCCAGCAGCTTAGGAGAGGGTTCCGCCTATGGCTACACCTTC; cdr3_aa: CASSLGEGSAYGYTF
clone_size: many; d_call: TRBD2; j_call: TRBJ2-3; v_call: TRBV20-1; cdr3_nt: TGCAGTGCCAGCCTAGCGGGACGAGGGACAGATACGCAGTATTTT; cdr3_aa: CSASLAGRGTDTQYF
clone_size: NA; d_call: NA; j_call: TRBJ2-3; v_call: TRBV29-1; cdr3_nt: TGCAGCGTTGAGCCAGGGGATATAACAGATACGCAGTATTTT; cdr3_aa: CSVEPGDITDTQYF
clone_size: many; d_call: NA; j_call: TRBJ2-7; v_call: TRBV10-1; cdr3_nt: TGCGCCAGCAGTGAGTCCACAGCCTCCTACGAGCAGTACTTC; cdr3_aa: CASSESTASYEQYF
clone_size: many; d_call: NA; j_call: TRBJ2-3; v_call: TRBV30; cdr3_nt: TGTGCCTGGAGACAAGGCAGGGGCAGGACAGATACGCAGTATTTT; cdr3_aa: CAWRQGRGRTDTQYF
clone_size: many; d_call: TRBD1; j_call: TRBJ2-1; v_call: TRBV11-3; cdr3_nt: TGTGCCAGCAGCTCCCGGGACAGGGGGTCCTACAATGAGCAGTTCTTC; cdr3_aa: CASSSRDRGSYNEQFF
clone_size: many; d_call: NA; j_call: TRBJ1-5; v_call: TRBV5-4; cdr3_nt: TGTGCCAGCAGCTTGGGAGCCACCCAACCCCAGCATTTT; cdr3_aa: CASSLGATQPQHF
clone_size: many; d_call: NA; j_call: TRBJ2-3; v_call: TRBV20-1; cdr3_nt: TGCAGTGCTAGTACGGGCTCGCTACGCACAGATACGCAGTATTTT; cdr3_aa: CSASTGSLRTDTQYF
clone_size: few; d_call: TRBD1; j_call: TRBJ1-5; v_call: TRBV6-6; cdr3_nt: TGTGCCAGCGAGGACAGGGTTAGCAATCAGCCCCAGCATTTT; cdr3_aa: CASEDRVSNQPQHF
clone_size: many; d_call: TRBD1; j_call: TRBJ2-7; v_call: TRBV10-3; cdr3_nt: TGTGCCATCAGAGGGACAGGGTTGGGGGAGCAGTACTTC; cdr3_aa: CAIRGTGLGEQYF
clone_size: few; d_call: NA; j_call: TRBJ2-1; v_call: TRBV7-9; cdr3_nt: TGTGCCAGCAGCCCGGAAAGGGTTACCTACAATGAGCAGTTCTTC; cdr3_aa: CASSPERVTYNEQFF
clone_size: many; d_call: TRBD1; j_call: TRBJ1-1; v_call: TRBV2; cdr3_nt: TGTGCCAGCAGTGGGGGCAGGGGGGCGAACACTGAAGCTTTCTTT; cdr3_aa: CASSGGRGANTEAFF
clone_size: many; d_call: NA; j_call: TRBJ1-1; v_call: TRBV2; cdr3_nt: TGTGCCAGCAGGGGAGGGGGACATTGGGGGACTGAAGCTTTCTTT; cdr3_aa: CASRGGGHWGTEAFF
clone_size: many; d_call: NA; j_call: TRBJ2-3; v_call: TRBV5-6; cdr3_nt: TGTGCCAGCAGCCGGGATTGGGGATCCACAGATACGCAGTATTTT; cdr3_aa: CASSRDWGSTDTQYF
clone_size: many; d_call: TRBD2; j_call: TRBJ2-3; v_call: TRBV6-6; cdr3_nt: TGTGCCAGCAGTTACTCCTCCGGGACTAGCGGGGGCGGGATCGTAGATACGCAGTATTTT; cdr3_aa: CASSYSSGTSGGGIVDTQYF
clone_size: NA; d_call: TRBD1; j_call: TRBJ2-3; v_call: TRBV7-9; cdr3_nt: TGTGCCAGCAGCTTGGGGACAGGGGGAGCAGATACGCAGTATTTT; cdr3_aa: CASSLGTGGADTQYF
clone_size: many; d_call: NA; j_call: TRBJ2-5; v_call: TRBV11-2; cdr3_nt: TGTGCCAGCAGCTTAGAGACTACTCGGCCCCAAGAGACCCAGTACTTC; cdr3_aa: CASSLETTRPQETQYF
clone_size: many; d_call: NA; j_call: TRBJ2-3; v_call: TRBV5-1; cdr3_nt: TGCGCCAGCAGCTTGTCCGAGGGTACAGATACGCAGTATTTT; cdr3_aa: CASSLSEGTDTQYF
clone_size: many; d_call: TRBD1; j_call: TRBJ2-7; v_call: TRBV27; cdr3_nt: TGTGCCAGCAGTTTAGGGGGACAGACCTACGAGCAGTACTTC; cdr3_aa: CASSLGGQTYEQYF
clone_size: few; d_call: TRBD1; j_call: TRBJ1-2; v_call: TRBV12-3/TRBV12-4; cdr3_nt: TGTGCCAGCAGTTGGGGACAGTCTGGCTACACCTTC; cdr3_aa: CASSWGQSGYTF
clone_size: many; d_call: TRBD1; j_call: TRBJ1-2; v_call: TRBV10-3; cdr3_nt: TGTGCCATCTTGGGACAGGGGGACTATGGCTACACCTTC; cdr3_aa: CAILGQGDYGYTF
clone_size: many; d_call: NA; j_call: TRBJ2-7; v_call: TRBV2; cdr3_nt: TGTGCCAGCAGTGAAAGTACACGGGGACGCGAGCAGTACTTC; cdr3_aa: CASSESTRGREQYF
clone_size: many; d_call: NA; j_call: TRBJ1-5; v_call: TRBV21-1; cdr3_nt: TGTGCCAGCGAAACCATTCCTGGACAGCCCAATCAGCCCCAGCATTTT; cdr3_aa: CASETIPGQPNQPQHF
clone_size: many; d_call: NA; j_call: TRBJ2-5; v_call: TRBV5-1; cdr3_nt: TGCGCCAGCAGCTTGGCCCCGACAGTTCAAGAGACCCAGTACTTC; cdr3_aa: CASSLAPTVQETQYF
clone_size: NA; d_call: NA; j_call: TRBJ2-7; v_call: TRBV27; cdr3_nt: TGTGCCAGCACCGGTACAGGGTCCCGCGAGCAGTACTTC; cdr3_aa: CASTGTGSREQYF
clone_size: many; d_call: NA; j_call: TRBJ1-6; v_call: TRBV18; cdr3_nt: TGTGCCAGCTCATCGCTCGGGGTTAATAATTCACCCCTCCACTTT; cdr3_aa: CASSSLGVNNSPLHF
clone_size: NA; d_call: NA; j_call: TRBJ1-1; v_call: TRBV5-6; cdr3_nt: TGTGCCAGCAGCTTGTCTCGGTGGAGTGGCACTGAAGCTTTCTTT; cdr3_aa: CASSLSRWSGTEAFF
clone_size: many; d_call: NA; j_call: TRBJ2-3; v_call: TRBV20-1; cdr3_nt: TGCAGTGCTGTGGGGGGCCTAGCAGATACGCAGTATTTT; cdr3_aa: CSAVGGLADTQYF
clone_size: many; d_call: NA; j_call: TRBJ1-5; v_call: TRBV29-1; cdr3_nt: TGCAGCGTCACTACGGAGAGTGGCAATCAGCCCCAGCATTTT; cdr3_aa: CSVTTESGNQPQHF
clone_size: many; d_call: NA; j_call: TRBJ2-3; v_call: TRBV6-2/TRBV6-3; cdr3_nt: TGTGCCAGCAGTTACGCCTACCTAGTTCCCACAGATACGCAGTATTTT; cdr3_aa: CASSYAYLVPTDTQYF
clone_size: NA; d_call: NA; j_call: TRBJ1-3; v_call: TRBV6-6; cdr3_nt: TGTGCCAGCATACAAGGGTCGTTTGAGAACACCATATATTTT; cdr3_aa: CASIQGSFENTIYF
clone_size: NA; d_call: TRBD1; j_call: TRBJ1-5; v_call: TRBV20-1; cdr3_nt: TGCAGTGCTAGAGATAATGCGGGACAGAATCAGCCCCAGCATTTT; cdr3_aa: CSARDNAGQNQPQHF
clone_size: NA; d_call: NA; j_call: TRBJ1-1; v_call: TRBV2; cdr3_nt: TGTGCCAGCAGGGGGGACGGTGAAGCTTTCTTT; cdr3_aa: CASRGDGEAFF
clone_size: few; d_call: TRBD1; j_call: TRBJ1-4; v_call: TRBV3-1; cdr3_nt: TGTGCCAGCAGCCAAGATTTTGGACAGGGGTTTGAAAAACTGTTTTTT; cdr3_aa: CASSQDFGQGFEKLFF
clone_size: many; d_call: TRBD2; j_call: TRBJ2-5; v_call: TRBV7-9; cdr3_nt: TGTGCCAGCGCGGGGGAAATTTTCCCCGGTGCTCAAGAGACCCAGTACTTC; cdr3_aa: CASAGEIFPGAQETQYF
clone_size: many; d_call: NA; j_call: TRBJ2-3; v_call: TRBV20-1; cdr3_nt: TGCAGTGCCAACGGAAAAACAGGGTTTGCCACAGATACGCAGTATTTT; cdr3_aa: CSANGKTGFATDTQYF
clone_size: many; d_call: NA; j_call: TRBJ1-5; v_call: TRBV27; cdr3_nt: TGTGCCAGCAGCACGTACGAGAAGAGCAATCAGCCCCAGCATTTT; cdr3_aa: CASSTYEKSNQPQHF
clone_size: many; d_call: NA; j_call: TRBJ1-1; v_call: TRBV29-1; cdr3_nt: TGCAGCGTTGAATCGAGCATGAACACTGAAGCTTTCTTT; cdr3_aa: CSVESSMNTEAFF
clone_size: many; d_call: TRBD1; j_call: TRBJ2-2; v_call: TRBV12-3/TRBV12-4; cdr3_nt: TGTGCCAGCAGTCCCGACAGGGGGGGACATAACACCGGGGAGCTGTTTTTT; cdr3_aa: CASSPDRGGHNTGELFF
clone_size: many; d_call: NA; j_call: TRBJ1-4; v_call: TRBV20-1; cdr3_nt: TGCAGTGCTAGAGTCGGACAATTTAATGAAAAACTGTTTTTT; cdr3_aa: CSARVGQFNEKLFF
clone_size: NA; d_call: TRBD1; j_call: TRBJ2-3; v_call: TRBV2; cdr3_nt: TGTGCCAGCAGTGTGACAGGGTCGAGCGCAGATACGCAGTATTTT; cdr3_aa: CASSVTGSSADTQYF
clone_size: NA; d_call: NA; j_call: TRBJ2-7; v_call: TRBV12-3/TRBV12-4; cdr3_nt: TGTGCCAGCAGTAAGGGACAAAGTGAGTCCTACGAGCAGTACTTC; cdr3_aa: CASSKGQSESYEQYF
clone_size: few; d_call: NA; j_call: TRBJ1-5; v_call: TRBV5-1; cdr3_nt: TGCGCCAGCAGCTTGATCCCGGGCAATCAGCCCCAGCATTTT; cdr3_aa: CASSLIPGNQPQHF
clone_size: many; d_call: NA; j_call: TRBJ1-5; v_call: TRBV5-6; cdr3_nt: TGTGCCAGCAGCCCGAAGCCAGGGTTGCCCCAGCATTTT; cdr3_aa: CASSPKPGLPQHF
clone_size: many; d_call: NA; j_call: TRBJ2-5; v_call: TRBV3-1; cdr3_nt: TGTGCCAGCAGCCAATCGGAGACCCAGTACTTC; cdr3_aa: CASSQSETQYF
clone_size: many; d_call: NA; j_call: TRBJ2-3; v_call: TRBV7-2; cdr3_nt: TGTGCCAGCAGAGCCTCAGGGTCAGATACGCAGTATTTT; cdr3_aa: CASRASGSDTQYF